This paragraph covers one T cell receptor beta chain sequence. These data belong to a study of blood T cell repertoires in COVID-19. The wider study: Samples of COVID-19 (acute and convalescent) were obtained from the United States, Italy and Spain.

Generated by immunoSEQ multiplex PCR, the TCRdb table keeps only in-frame clones and is missing some. Counted here are approximately 300,000 clones, roughly nine tenths occurring once; the ten biggest clones make up less than 2%. Germline V gives CDR1 SEHNR, CDR2 FQNEAQ (reference sequence). The CDR3 covers 15 residues. V was clipped by 0 bases and J by 4 bases, with 12 bases between them. This chain connects TRBV7-9 to TRBJ2-5; weak D call: TRBD1 (6 bases). The clonotype originates from a woman between 25 and 40 years old with COVID-19, enrolled during active disease. The sample was peripheral blood. CDR3 in amino acids: CASSLAWDISETQYF. Written as DNA, the CDR3 is TGTGCCAGCAGCTTAGCGTGGGACATATCAGAGACCCAGTACTTC.